Following are 20 T cell receptor beta chains from one sample sequenced in a study of beta chain features in type 1 diabetes. Sequenced material consisted of expressed TCRB transcripts (all of the isolated RNA was reverse transcribed). The repertoire was sequenced with immunoSEQ multiplex PCR; TCRdb's copy has only in-frame clones and lacks some. This table has some 150,000 clones, 40% to 55% appearing once. Material for sequencing was Tregs from blood. The receptor source for this set is a man in his late teens or twenties in good health.

This sequence joins TRBV7-8 and TRBJ2-7; D is possibly TRBD2 (5 bases). This CDR3 contains 14 residues. CDR1 and CDR2 (germline): SGHVS, FQNEAQ. V was cut by 1 base and J by 2 bases, with 9 bases left in between. CDR3 amino acids: CASSLVPGTYEQYF. The DNA for the CDR3 is TGTGCCAGCAGCTTAGTCCCCGGGACCTACGAGCAGTACTTC.

This clone was detected a few times. This chain links TRBV15 with TRBJ2-7; 9 nucleotides align to TRBD1. V lost 6 bases to trimming and J lost 2 bases; unmatched junction nucleotides: 8. The CDR3 extends over 15 amino acids. Germline CDR1 LNHNV, CDR2 YYDKDF (reference sequence). The DNA for the CDR3 is TGTGCCACCAGACCCGACAGGGGGTTTCCCTACGAGCAGTACTTC. Translated: CATRPDRGFPYEQYF.

The chain is built from TRBV19 and TRBJ2-2, with 8 nucleotides matching TRBD1. The CDR3 spans 13 residues. J was trimmed by 4 bases and V by 6 bases; bases with no gene match: 1. Germline CDR1 and CDR2: LNHDA and SQIVND (reference sequence). The CDR3 coding sequence is TGTGCCAGTAGAGACAGGGGCACCGGGGAGCTGTTTTTT. It is translated as CASRDRGTGELFF. Full variable domain (remainder filled in from reference TRBV19 and TRBJ2-2): DGGITQSPKYLFRKEGQNVTLSCEQNLNHDAMYWYRQDPGQGLRLIYYSQIVNDFQKGDIAEGYSVSREKKESFPLTVTSAQKNPTAFYLCASRDRGTGELFFGEGSRLTVL.

V is TRBV9 and J is TRBJ2-1, with TRBD2 as a possible D gene (5 bases). The CDR3 totals 15 residues. V gave up 2 bases and J gave up 2 bases, with 11 bases separating them. Looked up from germline, CDR1 is SGDLS and CDR2 is YYNGEE. CDR3 coding DNA: TGTGCCAGCAGCGTGGACTGGCCACCCTACAATGAGCAGTTCTTC. Its protein product is CASSVDWPPYNEQFF.

This chain joins TRBV18 and TRBJ1-5; TRBD1 is a possible D gene (5 bases). Trimming pared 3 bases from V and 0 bases from J, leaving 6 bases between. Per germline, CDR1 KGHSH and CDR2 LQKENI. There are 14 residues in the CDR3. In DNA, the CDR3 is TGTGCCAGCTCACCGACAGATAGCAATCAGCCCCAGCATTTT. Its protein product is CASSPTDSNQPQHF.

This clone has only a few counts. The chain employs TRBV9 and TRBJ2-5, with 8 bases lining up with TRBD2. The CDR3 is 13 amino acids. CDR1 and CDR2 from the germline V gene are SGDLS and YYNGEE. J lost 4 bases, V lost 2 bases, and 1 base had no gene match. The CDR3 region is CASSVSGRETQYF. As DNA, the CDR3 is TGTGCCAGCAGCGTCAGCGGGAGAGAGACCCAGTACTTC.

Only a few counts were recorded for this clone. The genes are TRBV11-2 and TRBJ1-5; 10 positions match TRBD1. Trimming removed 5 bases from V and 6 bases from J; junction bases left unmatched: 10. Germline V CDR1 and CDR2: SGHAT, FQNNGV. The CDR3 is made up of 16 amino acids. CDR3: CASSTGGGTGVQPQHF. The CDR3 DNA reads as TGTGCCAGCAGCACTGGCGGCGGGACAGGGGTTCAGCCCCAGCATTTT.

This rearrangement joins TRBV7-2 to TRBJ2-3; 10 nucleotides line up with TRBD2. J lost 5 bases, V lost 5 bases, and 10 bases had no gene match. The V gene's germline CDR1 is SGHTA and CDR2 FQGNSA. This CDR3 comprises 16 residues. In DNA form, the CDR3 reads TGTGCCAGCAGCCCTCGGCTAGCGGGAGTAGGAGATACGCAGTATTTT. It yields the protein CASSPRLAGVGDTQYF. The whole variable domain, remainder taken from reference TRBV7-2 and TRBJ2-3, is GAGVSQSPSNKVTEKGKDVELRCDPISGHTALYWYRQSLGQGLEFLIYFQGNSAPDKSGLPSDRFSAERTGGSVSTLTIQRTQQEDSAVYLCASSPRLAGVGDTQYFGPGTRLTVL.

V usage is TRBV7-9 and J usage is TRBJ1-2, with unresolved D. The CDR3 runs to 14 residues. Between the trimmed V and J ends, which lost 2 bases and 6 bases, there was a span of 13 bases. Germline V CDR1 and CDR2: SEHNR, FQNEAQ (reference sequence). CDR3 sequence: CASSLRSGGHGYTF. The CDR3 DNA is TGTGCCAGCAGCTTACGATCCGGAGGGCATGGCTACACCTTC.

This clone was recorded once. This sequence joins TRBV4-1 and TRBJ1-3; the D gene is possibly TRBD1 (5 bases). Germline V gene sequence: CDR1 MGHRA, CDR2 YSYEKL. V was trimmed by 0 bases and J by 0 bases, leaving 12 bases between them. CDR3 length: 17 amino acids. CDR3: CASSQDWGESSGNTIYF. The CDR3 DNA follows: TGCGCCAGCAGCCAAGATTGGGGGGAGAGCTCTGGAAACACCATATATTTT.

Worth noting for this clone: Mismatch with germline at one junction end may stem from a read error. This chain links TRBV2 with TRBJ1-2; no clear D gene. In germline, CDR1 is SNHLY, CDR2 FYNNEI. The CDR3 length is 15 residues. The CDR3 coding sequence is TGTGCCAGCCGTGAGCTTTGGCGGGCTGGATATGGCTACACCTTC. Its protein is CASRELWRAGYGYTF.

This chain links TRBV5-4 with TRBJ2-5, with 10 bases identical to TRBD1. Trimming took 4 bases from V and 3 from J; bases not matched to a gene: 6. The germline V gene has CDR1 SGHNT and CDR2 YYREEE (reference sequence). The CDR3 runs 15 residues. CDR3 DNA: TGTGCCAGCAGCCCGGACAGGGGGGTTGAAGAGACCCAGTACTTC. Translated: CASSPDRGVEETQYF.

The genes are TRBV10-1 and TRBJ2-7; D unresolved. The V end was cut by 7 bases, the J end by 7 bases, with 11 bases between. The germline gives CDR1 WNHNN, CDR2 SYGVQD (reference sequence). The CDR3 is made up of 11 amino acids. The CDR3: CASKFNAEQYF. CDR3 in DNA: TGCGCCAGCAAATTTAATGCGGAGCAGTACTTC.

V usage is TRBV10-2 and J usage is TRBJ2-2, with 8 bases lining up with TRBD1. With 8 bases clipped from V and 1 base from J, the junction kept 3 bases outside the gene matches. CDR1 WSHSY and CDR2 SAAADI come from the germline V gene. This CDR3 is 14 amino acids long. As DNA, the CDR3 is TGCGCCAGCGGAGACAGGGGGAACACCGGGGAGCTGTTTTTT. Translated: CASGDRGNTGELFF.

This sequence joins TRBV18 and TRBJ2-7; the match to TRBD1 covers 7 bases. V trimming: 3 bases; J trimming: 0 bases; junction bases outside the gene matches: 8. The length of the CDR3 is 16 residues. CDR1 is KGHSH, CDR2 LQKENI, per germline. The CDR3, as DNA: TGTGCCAGCTCACCTTCGGACAGGCTGAGCTCCTACGAGCAGTACTTC. This codes for CASSPSDRLSSYEQYF.

The V call is TRBV9, the J call TRBJ1-4; D unresolved. The CDR3 is 14 residues long. Germline values: CDR1 SGDLS, CDR2 YYNGEE. Trimming removed 2 bases from V and 3 bases from J, with 8 bases in between. CDR3 coding DNA: TGTGCCAGCAGCGTGCGGGTGTCTAATGAAAAACTGTTTTTT. It is translated as CASSVRVSNEKLFF.

The chain joins TRBV19 to TRBJ2-2; 16 positions match TRBD2. Germline CDR1 and CDR2: LNHDA and SQIVND (reference sequence). V was pared by 5 bases and J by 3 bases, with 6 bases of the junction left unmatched. The CDR3 length is 18 residues. DNA of the CDR3: TGTGCCAGTAGTCCGGGGACTAGCGGGAGGGCCTACACCGGGGAGCTGTTTTTT. The encoded protein is CASSPGTSGRAYTGELFF.

This clone was seen only a few times. This chain links TRBV20-1 with TRBJ2-7; D might be TRBD1 (5 bases). Germline CDR1 DFQATT, CDR2 SNEGSKA (reference sequence). V dropped 4 bases and J dropped 5 bases, with 6 bases sitting between them. The CDR3 is 10 amino acids. The CDR3: CSATRDEQYF. The CDR3 DNA reads TGCAGTGCTACCAGGGACGAGCAGTACTTC.

The chain joins TRBV28 to TRBJ2-3, with D possibly matching TRBD2 (6 bases). From germline, CDR1 is MDHEN and CDR2 SYDVKM. This CDR3 has 15 amino acids. The V and J ends lost 5 bases and 0 bases respectively, with 12 bases between them. The CDR3 reads CASSKAGPSTDTQYF. CDR3 in DNA: TGTGCCAGCAGTAAAGCGGGCCCTAGCACAGATACGCAGTATTTT.

The chain is built from TRBV2 and TRBJ2-1; TRBD1 matches 8 bases. The germline V gene has CDR1 SNHLY and CDR2 FYNNEI. The junction had 11 bases not matched to a gene; V was cut back by 6 bases and J by 13 bases. This CDR3 has 13 residues. The CDR3 loop is CASSRTGRRQQFF. The CDR3 DNA sequence: TGTGCCAGCAGCCGGACAGGGCGAAGGCAACAGTTCTTC.